This TCR beta chain originates from a study of blood T cell repertoires in COVID-19. Libraries were prepared by immunoSEQ multiplex PCR; TCRdb keeps only in-frame clonotypes and omits some of them. Of about 250,000 clones listed, 70% to 90% were seen once; the top ten hold around 16%. The CDR3 has 13 residues. Germline values: CDR1 MNHNY, CDR2 SVGAGI (reference sequence). Trimming pared 3 bases from V and 5 bases from J, leaving 10 bases between. This TCR derives from a man aged 18 to 29 who had recovered from COVID-19. The chain recombines TRBV6-6 with TRBJ1-1, with D tentatively TRBD1 (6 bases). The sequenced material came from PBMCs or T cells enriched from blood (not recorded which). The CDR3 region has the DNA TGTGCCAGCAGTTATTTACAGGGAACTGAAGCTTTCTTT. It encodes CASSYLQGTEAFF.